What follows are 5 T cell receptor beta chains derived from one specimen sequenced in a study of T-cell memory formation after mild COVID-19. TCRdb re-analysed the 5' RACE reads in MiXCR, keeping a single row per CDR3 protein. Of about 180,000 distinct CDR3 sequences in the sample, approximately 17% were seen once. The sample taken for sequencing was PBMCs or a T cell subset sorted from them (not recorded which). The receptors come from a man between 18 and 29 years old who had mild COVID-19 (a few samples of this study predate the infection). Cell type and time point are not known.

The gene calls are TRBV7-9 and TRBJ1-3; possible D gene TRBD1, 5 bases. Germline loops: CDR1 SEHNR, CDR2 FQNEAQ (reference sequence). The CDR3 is 19 residues long. V shed 5 bases and J shed 0 bases, with 23 bases lying between them. CDR3 in amino acids: CASSPRGPGSVFSGNTIYF. The CDR3 nucleotides are TGTGCCAGCAGCCCGAGGGGCCCGGGGAGTGTATTCTCTGGAAACACCATATATTTT.

This clonotype showed up many times. The rearrangement uses TRBV5-1 and TRBJ2-5; D not resolved. V was shortened by 5 bases and J by 2 bases, with 10 bases between the two germline ends. CDR3 size: 13 residues. Germline loops: CDR1 SGHRS, CDR2 YFSETQ. The CDR3, as DNA: TGCGCCAGCAGGGCCGGGCCTCAAGAGACCCAGTACTTC. It encodes CASRAGPQETQYF.

This clonotype was recorded at least ten times. The gene calls are TRBV5-1 and TRBJ2-5, with D possibly TRBD2 on 6 matching bases. This CDR3 is 16 amino acids long. V lost 4 bases and J 5 bases, leaving 21 bases between the germline ends. Per germline, CDR1 SGHRS and CDR2 YFSETQ. The chain's CDR3 is CASSPEAGHVGETQYF. The CDR3 nucleotides read TGCGCCAGCAGCCCGGAAGCGGGCCATGTGGGGGAGACCCAGTACTTC.

This clonotype was found a few times. Given a much more abundant clone one base away, this may be a read error. This chain joins TRBV15 and TRBJ2-5; D gene uncertain. Trimming shortened V by 0 bases and J by 5 bases, and 4 bases separated the two germline ends. The CDR3 extends over 12 amino acids. Germline CDR1 and CDR2: LNHNV and YYDKDF (reference sequence). CDR3 nucleotides: TGTGCCACCAGCAGAGATTTCGAGACCCAGTACTTC. It is translated as CATSRDFETQYF.

The chain is built from TRBV24-1 and TRBJ2-1, with TRBD1 matching over 7 bases. Germline V gene sequence: CDR1 KGHDR, CDR2 SFDVKD. J lost 3 bases, V lost 10 bases, and 8 bases had no gene match. The CDR3 is made up of 14 amino acids. Here the CDR3 reads CATPNRGDYNEQFF. The CDR3 bases are TGTGCCACTCCGAACAGGGGAGACTACAATGAGCAGTTCTTC.